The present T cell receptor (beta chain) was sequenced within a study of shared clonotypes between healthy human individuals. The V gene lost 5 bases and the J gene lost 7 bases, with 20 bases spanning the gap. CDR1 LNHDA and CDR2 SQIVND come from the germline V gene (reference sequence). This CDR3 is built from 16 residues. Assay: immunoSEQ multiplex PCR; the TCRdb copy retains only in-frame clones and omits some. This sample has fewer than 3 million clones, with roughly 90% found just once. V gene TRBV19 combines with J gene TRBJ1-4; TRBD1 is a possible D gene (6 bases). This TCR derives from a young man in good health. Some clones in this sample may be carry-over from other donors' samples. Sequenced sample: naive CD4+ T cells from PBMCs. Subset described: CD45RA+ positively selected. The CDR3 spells CASSGLRGGMGEKLFF. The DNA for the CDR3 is TGTGCCAGTAGTGGATTACGAGGGGGGATGGGTGAAAAACTGTTTTTT.